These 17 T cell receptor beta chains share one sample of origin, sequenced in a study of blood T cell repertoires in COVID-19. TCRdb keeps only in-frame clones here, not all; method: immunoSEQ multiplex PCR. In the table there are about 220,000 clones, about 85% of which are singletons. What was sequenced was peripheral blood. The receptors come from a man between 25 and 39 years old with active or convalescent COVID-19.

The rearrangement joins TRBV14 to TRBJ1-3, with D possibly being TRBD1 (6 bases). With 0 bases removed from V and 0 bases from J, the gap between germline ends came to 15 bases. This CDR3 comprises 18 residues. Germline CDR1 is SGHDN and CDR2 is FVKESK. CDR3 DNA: TGTGCCAGCAGCCAAGATATAGTAGCAGGGGTCTCTGGAAACACCATATATTTT. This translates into CASSQDIVAGVSGNTIYF.

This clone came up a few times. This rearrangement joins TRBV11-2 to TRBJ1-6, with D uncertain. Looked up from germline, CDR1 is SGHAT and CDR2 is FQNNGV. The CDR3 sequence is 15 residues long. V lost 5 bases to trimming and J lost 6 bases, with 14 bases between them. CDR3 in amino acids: CASSPLGLVNSPLHF. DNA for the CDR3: TGTGCCAGCAGCCCTCTGGGCCTCGTTAATTCACCCCTCCACTTT.

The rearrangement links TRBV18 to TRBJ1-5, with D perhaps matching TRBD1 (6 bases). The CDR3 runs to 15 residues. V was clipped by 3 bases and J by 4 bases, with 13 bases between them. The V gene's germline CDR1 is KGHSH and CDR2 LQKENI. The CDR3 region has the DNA TGTGCCAGCTCACCGGACGGACAGACGAATCAGCCCCAGCATTTT. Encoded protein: CASSPDGQTNQPQHF.

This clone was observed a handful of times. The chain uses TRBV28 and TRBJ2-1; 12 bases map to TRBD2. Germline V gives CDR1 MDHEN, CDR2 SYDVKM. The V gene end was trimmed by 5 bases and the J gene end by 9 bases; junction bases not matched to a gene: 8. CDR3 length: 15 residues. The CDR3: CASSPSGRDWGEQFF. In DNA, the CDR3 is TGTGCCAGCAGTCCTAGCGGGAGGGATTGGGGTGAGCAGTTCTTC.

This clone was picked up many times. CDR3 nucleotide sequence: TGTGCCAGCAGCTTAAGGGGGGGCTCTGGAAACACCATATATTTT. This encodes CASSLRGGSGNTIYF. This sequence joins TRBV7-6 and TRBJ1-3; possible D gene TRBD1, 6 bases. The V gene lost 2 bases and the J gene lost 0 bases, with 8 bases spanning the gap. CDR1 is SGHVS, CDR2 FNYEAQ, per germline. The CDR3 length is 15 residues.

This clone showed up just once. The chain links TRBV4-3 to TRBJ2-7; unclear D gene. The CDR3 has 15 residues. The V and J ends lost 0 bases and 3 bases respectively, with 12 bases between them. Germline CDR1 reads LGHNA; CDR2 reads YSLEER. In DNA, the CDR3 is TGCGCCAGCAGCCAAGATGGCTTACAGCACTACGAGCAGTACTTC. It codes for CASSQDGLQHYEQYF.

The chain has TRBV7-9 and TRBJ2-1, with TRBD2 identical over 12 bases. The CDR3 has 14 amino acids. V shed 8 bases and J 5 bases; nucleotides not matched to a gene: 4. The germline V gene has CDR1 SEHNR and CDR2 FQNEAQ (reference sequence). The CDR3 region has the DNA TGTGCCAGCGGCCGGACTAGCGGGAACAATGAGCAGTTCTTC. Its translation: CASGRTSGNNEQFF.

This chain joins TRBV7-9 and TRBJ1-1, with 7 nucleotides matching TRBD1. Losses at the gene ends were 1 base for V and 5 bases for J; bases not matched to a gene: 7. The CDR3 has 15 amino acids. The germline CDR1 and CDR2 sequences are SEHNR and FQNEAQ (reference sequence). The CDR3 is CASSLEQGIWTEAFF. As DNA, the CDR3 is TGTGCCAGCAGCTTAGAACAGGGGATTTGGACTGAAGCTTTCTTT.

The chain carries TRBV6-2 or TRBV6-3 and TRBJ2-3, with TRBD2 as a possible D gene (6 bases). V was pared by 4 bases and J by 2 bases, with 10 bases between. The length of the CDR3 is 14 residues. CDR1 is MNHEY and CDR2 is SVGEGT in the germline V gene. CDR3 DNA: TGTGCCAGCAGTTGGGGCGGGAACACAGATACGCAGTATTTT. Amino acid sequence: CASSWGGNTDTQYF.

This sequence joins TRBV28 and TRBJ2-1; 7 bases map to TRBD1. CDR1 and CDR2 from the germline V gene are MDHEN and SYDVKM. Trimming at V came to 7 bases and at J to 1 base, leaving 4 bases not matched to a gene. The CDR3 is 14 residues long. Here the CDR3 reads CASNRGQSYNEQFF. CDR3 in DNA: TGTGCCAGCAATAGGGGACAGTCCTACAATGAGCAGTTCTTC.

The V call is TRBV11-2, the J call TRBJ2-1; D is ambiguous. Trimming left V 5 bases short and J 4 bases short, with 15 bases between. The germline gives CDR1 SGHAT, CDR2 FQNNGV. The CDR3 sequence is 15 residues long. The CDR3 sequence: CASSPRGAGYNEQFF. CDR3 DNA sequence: TGTGCCAGCAGCCCCCGCGGAGCTGGTTACAATGAGCAGTTCTTC.

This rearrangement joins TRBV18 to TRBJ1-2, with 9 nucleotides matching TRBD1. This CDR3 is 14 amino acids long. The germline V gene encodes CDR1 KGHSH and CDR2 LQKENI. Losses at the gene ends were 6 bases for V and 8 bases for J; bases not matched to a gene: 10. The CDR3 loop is CASSPRDRELGYTF. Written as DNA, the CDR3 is TGTGCCAGCTCCCCCAGGGACAGGGAGTTGGGCTACACCTTC.

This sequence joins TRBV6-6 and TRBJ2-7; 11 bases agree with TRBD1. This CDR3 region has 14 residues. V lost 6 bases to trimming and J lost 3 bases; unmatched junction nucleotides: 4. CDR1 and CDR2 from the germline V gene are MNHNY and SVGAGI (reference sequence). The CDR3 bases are TGTGCCAGCAGGGACAGGGGGCCCTACTACGAGCAGTACTTC. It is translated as CASRDRGPYYEQYF.

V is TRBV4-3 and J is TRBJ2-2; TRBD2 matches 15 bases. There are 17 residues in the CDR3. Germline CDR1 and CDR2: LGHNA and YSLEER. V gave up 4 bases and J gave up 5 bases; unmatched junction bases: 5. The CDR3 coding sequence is TGCGCCAGCAGCCCCCAAGGACTAGCGGGGGGGACCGGGGAGCTGTTTTTT. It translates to CASSPQGLAGGTGELFF.

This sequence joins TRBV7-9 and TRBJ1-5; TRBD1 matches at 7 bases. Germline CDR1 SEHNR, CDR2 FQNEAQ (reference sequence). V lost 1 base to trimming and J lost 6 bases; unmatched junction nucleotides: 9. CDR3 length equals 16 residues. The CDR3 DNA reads TGTGCCAGCAGCTTAGAAGGGGTACAGGGGAGTCAGCCCCAGCATTTT. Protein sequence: CASSLEGVQGSQPQHF.

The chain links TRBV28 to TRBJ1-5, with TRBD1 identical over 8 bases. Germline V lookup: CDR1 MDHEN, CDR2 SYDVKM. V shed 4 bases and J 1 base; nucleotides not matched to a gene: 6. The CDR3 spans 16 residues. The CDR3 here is CASSYRTGMSNQPQHF. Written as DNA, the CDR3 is TGTGCCAGCAGTTACAGGACAGGGATGAGCAATCAGCCCCAGCATTTT.

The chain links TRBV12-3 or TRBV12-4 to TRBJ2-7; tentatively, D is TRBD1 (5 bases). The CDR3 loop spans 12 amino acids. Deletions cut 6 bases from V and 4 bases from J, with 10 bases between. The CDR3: CASRPDSYEQYF. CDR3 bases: TGTGCCAGCAGACCCGACAGTTACGAGCAGTACTTC.